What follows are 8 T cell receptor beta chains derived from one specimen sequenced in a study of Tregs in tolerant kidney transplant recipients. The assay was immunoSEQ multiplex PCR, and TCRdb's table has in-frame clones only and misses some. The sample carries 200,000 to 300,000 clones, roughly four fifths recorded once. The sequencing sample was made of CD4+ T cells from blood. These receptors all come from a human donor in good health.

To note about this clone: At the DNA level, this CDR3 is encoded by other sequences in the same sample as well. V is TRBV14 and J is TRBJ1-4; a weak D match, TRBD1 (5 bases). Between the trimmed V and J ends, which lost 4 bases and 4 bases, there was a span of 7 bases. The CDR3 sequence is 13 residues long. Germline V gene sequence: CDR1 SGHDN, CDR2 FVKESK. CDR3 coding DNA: TGTGCCAGCAGCCGGGACCTTAATGAAAAACTGTTTTTT. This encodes CASSRDLNEKLFF.

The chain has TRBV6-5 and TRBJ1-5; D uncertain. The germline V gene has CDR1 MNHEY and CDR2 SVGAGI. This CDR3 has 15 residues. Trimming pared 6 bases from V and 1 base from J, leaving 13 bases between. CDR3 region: CASRRLPESNQPQHF. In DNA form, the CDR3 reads TGTGCCAGCAGGCGGCTCCCGGAAAGCAATCAGCCCCAGCATTTT.

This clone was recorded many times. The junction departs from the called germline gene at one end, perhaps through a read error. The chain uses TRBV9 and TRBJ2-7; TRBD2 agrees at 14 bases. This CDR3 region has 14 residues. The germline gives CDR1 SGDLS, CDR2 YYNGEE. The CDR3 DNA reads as TGTGCCAGCAGCGCTACGCGGACTAGCGGGGGGATGAACTTC. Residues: CASSATRTSGGMNF. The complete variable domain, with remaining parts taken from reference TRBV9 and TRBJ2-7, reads DSGVTQTPKHLITATGQRVTLRCSPRSGDLSVYWYQQSLDQGLQFLIQYYNGEERAKGNILERFSAQQFPDLHSELNLSSLELGDSALYFCASSATRTSGGMNFGPGTRLTVT.

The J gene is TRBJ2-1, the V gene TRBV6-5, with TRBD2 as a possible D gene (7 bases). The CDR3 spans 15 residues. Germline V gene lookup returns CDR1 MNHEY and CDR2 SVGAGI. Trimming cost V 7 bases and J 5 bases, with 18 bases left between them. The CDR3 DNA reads TGTGCCAGCAAAGATCGGGGGGCTCCCCACAATGAGCAGTTCTTC. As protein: CASKDRGAPHNEQFF.

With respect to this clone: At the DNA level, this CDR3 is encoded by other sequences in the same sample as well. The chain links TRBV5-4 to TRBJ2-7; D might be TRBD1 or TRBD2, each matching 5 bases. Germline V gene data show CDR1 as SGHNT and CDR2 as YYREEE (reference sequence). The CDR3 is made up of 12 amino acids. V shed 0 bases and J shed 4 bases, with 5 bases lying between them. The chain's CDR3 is CASSLGGYEQYF. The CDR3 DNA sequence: TGTGCCAGCAGCTTGGGGGGGTACGAGCAGTACTTC.

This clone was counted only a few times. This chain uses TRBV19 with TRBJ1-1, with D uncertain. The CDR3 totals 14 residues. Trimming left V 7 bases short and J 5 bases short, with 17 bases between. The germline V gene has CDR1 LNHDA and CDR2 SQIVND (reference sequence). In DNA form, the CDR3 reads TGTGCCAGTAATCCCGACAAAGGGAGAACTGAAGCTTTCTTT. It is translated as CASNPDKGRTEAFF. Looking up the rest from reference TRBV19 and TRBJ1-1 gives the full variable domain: DGGITQSPKYLFRKEGQNVTLSCEQNLNHDAMYWYRQDPGQGLRLIYYSQIVNDFQKGDIAEGYSVSREKKESFPLTVTSAQKNPTAFYLCASNPDKGRTEAFFGQGTRLTVV.

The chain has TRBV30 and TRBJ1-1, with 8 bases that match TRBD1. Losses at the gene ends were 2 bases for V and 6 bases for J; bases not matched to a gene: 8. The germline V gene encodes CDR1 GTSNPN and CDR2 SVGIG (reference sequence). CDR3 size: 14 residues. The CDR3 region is CAWSRTGRYAEAFF. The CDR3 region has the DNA TGTGCCTGGAGTCGGACAGGGAGGTACGCTGAAGCTTTCTTT.

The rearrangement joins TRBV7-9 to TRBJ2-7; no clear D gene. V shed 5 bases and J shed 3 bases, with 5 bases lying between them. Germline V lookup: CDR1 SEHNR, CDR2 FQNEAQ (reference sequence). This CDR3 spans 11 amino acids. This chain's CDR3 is CASSRYYEQYF. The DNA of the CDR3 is TGTGCCAGCAGCCGCTACTACGAGCAGTACTTC.